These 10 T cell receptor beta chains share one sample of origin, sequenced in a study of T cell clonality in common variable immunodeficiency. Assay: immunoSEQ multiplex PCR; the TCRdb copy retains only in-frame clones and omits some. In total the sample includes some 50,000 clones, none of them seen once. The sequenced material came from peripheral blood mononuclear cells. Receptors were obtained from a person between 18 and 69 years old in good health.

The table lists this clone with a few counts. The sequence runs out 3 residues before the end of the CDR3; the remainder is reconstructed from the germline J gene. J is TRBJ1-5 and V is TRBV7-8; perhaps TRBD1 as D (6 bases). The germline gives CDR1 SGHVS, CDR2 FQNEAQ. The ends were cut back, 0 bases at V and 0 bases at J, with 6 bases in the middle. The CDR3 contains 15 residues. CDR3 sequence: CASSLAGHSNQPQHF. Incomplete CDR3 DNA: TGTGCCAGCAGCTTAGCGGGACATAGCAATCAGCCC.

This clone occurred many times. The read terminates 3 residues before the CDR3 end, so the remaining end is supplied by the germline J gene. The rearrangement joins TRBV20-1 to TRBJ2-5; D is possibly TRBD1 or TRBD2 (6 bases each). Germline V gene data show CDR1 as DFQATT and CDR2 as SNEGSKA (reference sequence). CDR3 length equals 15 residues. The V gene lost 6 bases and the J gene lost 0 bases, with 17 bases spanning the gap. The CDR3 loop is CSAAGHLADQETQYF. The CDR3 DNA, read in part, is TGCAGTGCGGCGGGACACCTCGCCGACCAAGAGACC.

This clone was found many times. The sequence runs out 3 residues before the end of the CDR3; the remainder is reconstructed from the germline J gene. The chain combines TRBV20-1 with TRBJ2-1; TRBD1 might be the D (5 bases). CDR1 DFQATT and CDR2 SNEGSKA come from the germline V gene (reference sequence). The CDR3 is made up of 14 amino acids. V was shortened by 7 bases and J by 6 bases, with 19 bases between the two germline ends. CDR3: CSVDWGRSINEQFF. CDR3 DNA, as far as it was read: TGCAGTGTGGATTGGGGCCGTAGTATCAATGAG.

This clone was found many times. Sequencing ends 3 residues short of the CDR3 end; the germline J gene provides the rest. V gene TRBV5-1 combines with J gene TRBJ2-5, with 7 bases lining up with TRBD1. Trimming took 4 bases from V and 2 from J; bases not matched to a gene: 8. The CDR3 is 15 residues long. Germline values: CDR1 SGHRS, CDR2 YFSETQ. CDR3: CASSPGGGHQETQYF. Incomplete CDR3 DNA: TGCGCCAGCAGCCCAGGGGGTGGACATCAAGAGACC.

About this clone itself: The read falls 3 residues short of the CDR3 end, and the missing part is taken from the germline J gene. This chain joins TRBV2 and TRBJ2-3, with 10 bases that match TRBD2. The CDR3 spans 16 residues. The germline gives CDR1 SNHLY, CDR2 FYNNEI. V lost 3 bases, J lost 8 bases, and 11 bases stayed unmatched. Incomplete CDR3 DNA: TGTGCCAGCAGTGATGCTAGCGGGGGTGCCCGGGGTACG. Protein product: CASSDASGGARGT. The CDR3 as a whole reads CASSDASGGARGTQYF.

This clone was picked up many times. The CDR3 here is CASSSGTANNEQFF. Partial CDR3 DNA: TGTGCCAGCAGCTCCGGGACTGCTAACAATGAG. The chain joins TRBV5-4 to TRBJ2-1; weak D call: TRBD2 (6 bases). Coverage ceases 3 residues before the CDR3 finishes, and the germline J gene fills in the end. The length of the CDR3 is 14 residues. With 3 bases removed from V and 5 bases from J, the gap between germline ends came to 12 bases. Germline V gene sequence: CDR1 SGHNT, CDR2 YYREEE (reference sequence).

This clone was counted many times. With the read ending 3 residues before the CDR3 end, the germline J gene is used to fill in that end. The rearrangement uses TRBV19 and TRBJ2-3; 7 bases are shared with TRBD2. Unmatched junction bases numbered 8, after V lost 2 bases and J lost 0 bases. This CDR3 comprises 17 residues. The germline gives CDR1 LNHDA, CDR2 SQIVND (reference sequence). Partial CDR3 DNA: TGTGCCAGTAGTATATTAGCGGGCTACCCTAGCACAGATACG. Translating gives CASSILAGYPSTDT. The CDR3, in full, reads CASSILAGYPSTDTQYF.

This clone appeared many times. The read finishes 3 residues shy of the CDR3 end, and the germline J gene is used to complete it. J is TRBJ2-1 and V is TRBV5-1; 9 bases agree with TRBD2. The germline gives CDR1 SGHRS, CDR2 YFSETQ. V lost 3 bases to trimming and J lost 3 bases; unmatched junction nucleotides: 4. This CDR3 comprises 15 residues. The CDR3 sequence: CASSSGTSRYNEQFF. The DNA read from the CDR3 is TGCGCCAGCAGCTCCGGGACTAGCCGCTACAATGAG.

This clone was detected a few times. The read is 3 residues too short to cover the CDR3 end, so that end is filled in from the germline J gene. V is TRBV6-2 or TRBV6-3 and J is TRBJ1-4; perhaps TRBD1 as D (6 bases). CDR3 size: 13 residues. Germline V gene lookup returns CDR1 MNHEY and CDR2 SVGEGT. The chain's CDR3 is CASRRDTYSPLFF. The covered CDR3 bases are TGTGCCAGCAGAAGGGACACATATTCACCA.

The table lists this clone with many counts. The CDR3 here is CAWRGNEQFF. The sequenced CDR3 bases are TGTGCCTGGAGAGGGAATGAG. The V call is TRBV30, the J call TRBJ2-1; unclear D gene. Sequencing ends 3 residues short of the CDR3 end; the germline J gene provides the rest. V was shortened by 3 bases and J by 7 bases, with 4 bases between the two germline ends. This CDR3 has 10 residues. Germline V lookup: CDR1 GTSNPN, CDR2 SVGIG (reference sequence).